A selection of T cell receptor beta chains follows, all from one sample in a study of metastatic and nonmetastatic thyroid tumors. With MiXCR, TCRdb reprocessed the PCR reads. Among around 37,000 clones listed, approximately 24% were seen once. The sequenced sample consisted of tumor tissue. The source is a female donor with papillary thyroid cancer or a benign thyroid nodule (not recorded which). Some clones in this sample may be carry-over from other donors' samples. CDR3s include the opening cysteine and the closing phenylalanine or tryptophan. Fields, in order: clone size, D gene, V gene, J gene, CDR3 protein, CDR3 DNA. D genes are given only for firm matches. The size field is filled for only some rows; it gives once, few, many or a size class.

size: NA; D: NA; V: TRBV6-1; J: TRBJ1-2; CDR3: CASTNRGRSYGYTF; DNA: TGTGCCAGCACGAACCGGGGACGGTCCTATGGCTACACCTTC
size: many; D: NA; V: TRBV6-2/TRBV6-3; J: TRBJ2-7; CDR3: CATGGMGEQYF; DNA: TGTGCCACCGGCGGGATGGGGGAGCAGTACTTC
size: NA; D: NA; V: TRBV12-3/TRBV12-4; J: TRBJ1-4; CDR3: CASRSNRVANEKLFF; DNA: TGTGCCAGCAGATCCAACAGGGTAGCTAATGAAAAACTGTTTTTT
size: NA; D: NA; V: TRBV12-3/TRBV12-4; J: TRBJ2-1; CDR3: CASSLGQRVSSYNEQFF; DNA: TGTGCCAGCAGTTTAGGGCAGAGAGTAAGCTCCTACAATGAGCAGTTCTTC
size: NA; D: TRBD2; V: TRBV7-2; J: TRBJ2-7; CDR3: CASSLAAGDPYEQYF; DNA: TGTGCCAGCAGCTTAGCGGCGGGAGACCCCTACGAGCAGTACTTC
size: few; D: NA; V: TRBV6-2/TRBV6-3; J: TRBJ2-1; CDR3: CASREGPGSPNKYNEQFF; DNA: TGTGCCAGCAGGGAGGGACCGGGCTCCCCTAATAAGTACAATGAGCAGTTCTTC
size: many; D: NA; V: TRBV5-1; J: TRBJ2-2; CDR3: CASSPGTESTGELFF; DNA: TGCGCCAGCAGCCCGGGGACTGAATCCACCGGGGAGCTGTTTTTT
size: many; D: NA; V: TRBV7-6; J: TRBJ2-2; CDR3: CASSFGDPGELFF; DNA: TGTGCCAGCAGCTTCGGTGACCCCGGGGAGCTGTTTTTT
size: NA; D: NA; V: TRBV2; J: TRBJ2-7; CDR3: CASSDLGEQYF; DNA: TGTGCCAGCAGTGATTTGGGGGAGCAGTACTTC
size: NA; D: TRBD1; V: TRBV24-1; J: TRBJ1-2; CDR3: CATRDRESVGYTF; DNA: TGTGCCACCAGGGACAGGGAAAGTGTAGGCTACACCTTC
size: many; D: TRBD1; V: TRBV29-1; J: TRBJ2-2; CDR3: CSVDTGTGLAGELFF; DNA: TGCAGCGTTGATACCGGGACAGGGTTGGCCGGGGAGCTGTTTTTT
size: NA; D: NA; V: TRBV6-2/TRBV6-3; J: TRBJ2-3; CDR3: CASSYSIWGDTQYF; DNA: TGTGCCAGCAGTTACTCGATTTGGGGGGATACGCAGTATTTT
size: few; D: TRBD2; V: TRBV24-1; J: TRBJ2-3; CDR3: CATSDPTSGSTDTQYF; DNA: TGTGCCACCAGTGACCCCACTAGCGGAAGCACAGATACGCAGTATTTT
size: many; D: NA; V: TRBV11-2; J: TRBJ2-2; CDR3: CASSSLSSKNTGELFF; DNA: TGTGCCAGCAGCTCTTTGAGTAGCAAAAACACCGGGGAGCTGTTTTTT
size: many; D: NA; V: TRBV20-1; J: TRBJ2-1; CDR3: CSARAPTALSSYNEQFF; DNA: TGCAGTGCTAGAGCCCCCACGGCTCTAAGCTCCTACAATGAGCAGTTCTTC
size: NA; D: NA; V: TRBV6-1; J: TRBJ1-6; CDR3: CASRATGINSPLHF; DNA: TGTGCCAGCAGGGCCACAGGGATTAATTCACCCCTCCACTTT
size: many; D: TRBD2; V: TRBV24-1; J: TRBJ2-7; CDR3: CATSAVGTSRDDEQYF; DNA: TGTGCCACCAGTGCCGTCGGGACTAGCAGGGACGACGAGCAGTACTTC
size: many; D: TRBD1; V: TRBV20-1; J: TRBJ1-5; CDR3: CSASAGGHQPQHF; DNA: TGCAGTGCTAGCGCAGGGGGCCATCAGCCCCAGCATTTT
size: few; D: TRBD1; V: TRBV19; J: TRBJ2-6; CDR3: CAIGTTGAGANVLTF; DNA: TGTGCCATTGGTACGACAGGGGCTGGGGCCAACGTCCTGACTTTC
size: NA; D: TRBD2; V: TRBV20-1; J: TRBJ2-7; CDR3: CSASRREGAEQYF; DNA: TGCAGTGCTAGCAGGCGGGAGGGTGCCGAGCAGTACTTT
size: NA; D: TRBD2; V: TRBV11-1; J: TRBJ2-7; CDR3: CASSLARLAGVSYEQYF; DNA: TGTGCCAGCAGCTTAGCCCGACTAGCGGGAGTCTCCTACGAGCAGTACTTC
size: many; D: TRBD1; V: TRBV20-1; J: TRBJ2-1; CDR3: CSATGTGLIDEQFF; DNA: TGCAGTGCTACCGGGACAGGGTTGATCGATGAGCAGTTCTTC
size: few; D: NA; V: TRBV6-2/TRBV6-3; J: TRBJ1-5; CDR3: CASSYEEQPQHF; DNA: TGTGCCAGCAGTTACGAGGAACAGCCCCAGCATTTT
size: few; D: NA; V: TRBV6-1; J: TRBJ2-1; CDR3: CAAGGTEGNEQFF; DNA: TGTGCCGCCGGGGGGACAGAGGGCAATGAGCAGTTCTTC
size: many; D: NA; V: TRBV7-8; J: TRBJ2-7; CDR3: CASSTLINYEQYF; DNA: TGTGCCAGCAGTACGTTGATCAACTACGAGCAGTACTTC
size: few; D: NA; V: TRBV15; J: TRBJ2-7; CDR3: CATSHGTRCYWQYF; DNA: TGTGCCACCAGTCACGGAACCAGGTGCTACTGGCAGTACTTC
size: many; D: TRBD2; V: TRBV6-1; J: TRBJ2-7; CDR3: CASKGSGGPYEQYF; DNA: TGTGCCAGCAAGGGTTCGGGAGGGCCCTACGAGCAGTACTTC
size: NA; D: NA; V: TRBV12-3/TRBV12-4; J: TRBJ1-1; CDR3: CASSATVRAQGRTEAFF; DNA: TGTGCCAGCAGTGCCACAGTCCGGGCACAAGGGAGGACTGAAGCTTTCTTT
size: many; D: NA; V: TRBV19; J: TRBJ1-5; CDR3: CASSFTPWAGIRNQPQHF; DNA: TGTGCCAGTAGCTTTACCCCTTGGGCGGGGATTCGCAATCAGCCCCAGCATTTT
size: NA; D: NA; V: TRBV12-3/TRBV12-4; J: TRBJ2-7; CDR3: CASSLGGSPYKYF; DNA: TGTGCCAGCAGTTTAGGGGGATCACCGTATAAGTACTTC
size: NA; D: TRBD2; V: TRBV6-1; J: TRBJ2-3; CDR3: CASSDGGGTQYF; DNA: TGTGCCAGCAGTGATGGGGGGGGTACGCAGTATTTT
size: many; D: NA; V: TRBV12-3/TRBV12-4; J: TRBJ1-1; CDR3: CASSSPANTEAFF; DNA: TGTGCCAGCAGCTCGCCTGCGAACACTGAAGCTTTCTTT
size: many; D: TRBD1; V: TRBV20-1; J: TRBJ1-1; CDR3: CSALDRVNTEAFF; DNA: TGCAGTGCCCTAGACAGGGTAAACACTGAAGCTTTCTTT